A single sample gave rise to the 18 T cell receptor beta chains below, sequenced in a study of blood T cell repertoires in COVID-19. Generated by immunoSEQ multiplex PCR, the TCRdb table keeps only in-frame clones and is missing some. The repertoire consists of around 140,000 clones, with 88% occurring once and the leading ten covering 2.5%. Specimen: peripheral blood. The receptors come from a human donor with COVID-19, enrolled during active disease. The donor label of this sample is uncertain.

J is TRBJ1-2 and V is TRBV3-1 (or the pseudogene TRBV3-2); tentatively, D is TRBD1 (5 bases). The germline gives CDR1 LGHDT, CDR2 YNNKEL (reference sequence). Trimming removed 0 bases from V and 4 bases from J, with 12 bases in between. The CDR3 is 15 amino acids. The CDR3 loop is CASSQDWAGPYGYTF. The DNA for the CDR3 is TGTGCCAGCAGCCAAGATTGGGCGGGACCCTATGGCTACACCTTC.

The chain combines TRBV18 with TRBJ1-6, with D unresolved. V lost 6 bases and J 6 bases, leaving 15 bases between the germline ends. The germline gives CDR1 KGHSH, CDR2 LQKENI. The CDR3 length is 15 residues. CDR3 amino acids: CASSWEPGPNSPLHF. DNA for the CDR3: TGTGCCAGCTCCTGGGAGCCGGGCCCTAATTCACCCCTCCACTTT.

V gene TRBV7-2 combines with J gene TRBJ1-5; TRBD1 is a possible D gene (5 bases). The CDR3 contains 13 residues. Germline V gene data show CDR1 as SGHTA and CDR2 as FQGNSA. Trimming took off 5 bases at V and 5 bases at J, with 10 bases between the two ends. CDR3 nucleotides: TGTGCCAGCAGCCGACAGCAAGATCAGCCCCAGCATTTT. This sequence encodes CASSRQQDQPQHF.

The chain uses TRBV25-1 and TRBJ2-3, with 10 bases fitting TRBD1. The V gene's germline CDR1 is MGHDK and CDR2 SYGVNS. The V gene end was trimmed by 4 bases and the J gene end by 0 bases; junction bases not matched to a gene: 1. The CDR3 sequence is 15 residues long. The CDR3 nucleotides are TGTGCCAGCAGTGGGGGACAGGGGAGCACAGATACGCAGTATTTT. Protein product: CASSGGQGSTDTQYF. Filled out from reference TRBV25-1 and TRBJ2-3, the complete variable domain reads EADIYQTPRYLVIGTGKKITLECSQTMGHDKMYWYQQDPGMELHLIHYSYGVNSTEKGDLSSESTVSRIRTEHFPLTLESARPSHTSQYLCASSGGQGSTDTQYFGPGTRLTVL.

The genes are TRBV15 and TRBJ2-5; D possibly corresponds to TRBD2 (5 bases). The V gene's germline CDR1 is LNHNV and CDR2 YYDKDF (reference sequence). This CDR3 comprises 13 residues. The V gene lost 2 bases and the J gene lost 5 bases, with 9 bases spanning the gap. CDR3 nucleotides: TGTGCCACCAGCAGACTAGCATCGGAGACCCAGTACTTC. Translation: CATSRLASETQYF. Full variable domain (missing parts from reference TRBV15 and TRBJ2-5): DAMVIQNPRYQVTQFGKPVTLSCSQTLNHNVMYWYQQKSSQAPKLLFHYYDKDFNNEADTPDNFQSRRPNTSFCFLDIRSPGLGDTAMYLCATSRLASETQYFGPGTRLLVL.

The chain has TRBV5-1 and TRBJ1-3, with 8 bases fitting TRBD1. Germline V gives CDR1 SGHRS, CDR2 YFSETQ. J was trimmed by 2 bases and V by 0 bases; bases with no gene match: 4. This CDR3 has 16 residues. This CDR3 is CASSLDGQGTGNTIYF. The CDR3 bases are TGCGCCAGCAGCTTGGACGGACAGGGCACTGGAAACACCATATATTTT.

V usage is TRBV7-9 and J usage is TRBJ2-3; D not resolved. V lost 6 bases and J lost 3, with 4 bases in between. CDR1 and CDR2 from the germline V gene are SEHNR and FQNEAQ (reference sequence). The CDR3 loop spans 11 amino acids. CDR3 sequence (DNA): TGTGCCAGCAGTTATACAGATACGCAGTATTTT. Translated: CASSYTDTQYF.

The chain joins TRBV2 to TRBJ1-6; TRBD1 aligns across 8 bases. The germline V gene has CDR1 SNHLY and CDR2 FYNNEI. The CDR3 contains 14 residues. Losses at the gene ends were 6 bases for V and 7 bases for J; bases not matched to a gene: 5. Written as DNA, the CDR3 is TGTGCCAGCAGCTGGACAGGGCTGAATTCACCCCTCCACTTT. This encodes CASSWTGLNSPLHF.

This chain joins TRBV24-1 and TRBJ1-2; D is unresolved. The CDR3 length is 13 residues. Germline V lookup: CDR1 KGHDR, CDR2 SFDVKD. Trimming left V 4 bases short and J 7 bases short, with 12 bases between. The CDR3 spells CATSEDGVGGYTF. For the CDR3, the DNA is TGTGCCACCAGTGAGGACGGGGTTGGTGGCTACACCTTC.

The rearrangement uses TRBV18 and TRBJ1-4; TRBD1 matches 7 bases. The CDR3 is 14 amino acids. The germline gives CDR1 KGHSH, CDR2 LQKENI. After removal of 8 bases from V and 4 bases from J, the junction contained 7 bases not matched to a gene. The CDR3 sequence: CASGSRGDNEKLFF. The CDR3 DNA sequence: TGTGCCAGCGGAAGCAGGGGGGATAATGAAAAACTGTTTTTT.

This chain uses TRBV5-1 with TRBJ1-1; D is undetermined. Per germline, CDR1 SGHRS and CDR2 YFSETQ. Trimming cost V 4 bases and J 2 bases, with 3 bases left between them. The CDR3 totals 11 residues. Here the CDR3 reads CASSGNTEAFF. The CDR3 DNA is TGCGCCAGCAGCGGCAACACTGAAGCTTTCTTT.

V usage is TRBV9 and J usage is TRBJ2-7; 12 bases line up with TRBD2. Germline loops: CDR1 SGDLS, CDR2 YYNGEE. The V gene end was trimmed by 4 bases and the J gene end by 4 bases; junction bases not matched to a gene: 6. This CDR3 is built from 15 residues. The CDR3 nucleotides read TGTGCCAGCAGCCCCGCTAGCGGGGGGGTTTACGAGCAGTACTTC. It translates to CASSPASGGVYEQYF. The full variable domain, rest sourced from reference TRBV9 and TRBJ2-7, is DSGVTQTPKHLITATGQRVTLRCSPRSGDLSVYWYQQSLDQGLQFLIQYYNGEERAKGNILERFSAQQFPDLHSELNLSSLELGDSALYFCASSPASGGVYEQYFGPGTRLTVT.

The CDR3 nucleotides read TGTGCCAGCTCACCCGAAGCGGATGATCAGCCCCAGCATTTT. Protein product: CASSPEADDQPQHF. The chain links TRBV18 to TRBJ1-5; D uncertain. The germline V and J ends were trimmed by 3 bases and 5 bases, with 11 bases remaining between them. CDR3 length: 14 residues. The germline V gene encodes CDR1 KGHSH and CDR2 LQKENI.

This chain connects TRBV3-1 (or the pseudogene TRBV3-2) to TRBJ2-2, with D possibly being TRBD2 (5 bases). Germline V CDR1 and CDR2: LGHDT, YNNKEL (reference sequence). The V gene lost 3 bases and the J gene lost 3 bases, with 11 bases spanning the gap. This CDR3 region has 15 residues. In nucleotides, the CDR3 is TGTGCCAGCAGCCAGTACGGGAAGGACACCGGGGAGCTGTTTTTT. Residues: CASSQYGKDTGELFF.

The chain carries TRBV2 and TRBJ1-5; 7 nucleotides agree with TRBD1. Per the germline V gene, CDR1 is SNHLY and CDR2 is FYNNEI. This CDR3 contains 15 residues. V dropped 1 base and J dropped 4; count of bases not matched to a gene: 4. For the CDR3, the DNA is TGTGCCAGCAGTGAAGAGGCAGGGGGGAATCAGCCCCAGCATTTT. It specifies CASSEEAGGNQPQHF.

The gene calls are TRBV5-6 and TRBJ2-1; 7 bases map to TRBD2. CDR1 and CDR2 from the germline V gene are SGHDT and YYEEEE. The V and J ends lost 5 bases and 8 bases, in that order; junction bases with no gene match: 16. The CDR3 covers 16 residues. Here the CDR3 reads CASSSSAGLGFDEQFF. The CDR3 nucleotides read TGTGCCAGCAGTTCCTCAGCGGGGCTGGGTTTCGATGAGCAGTTCTTC.

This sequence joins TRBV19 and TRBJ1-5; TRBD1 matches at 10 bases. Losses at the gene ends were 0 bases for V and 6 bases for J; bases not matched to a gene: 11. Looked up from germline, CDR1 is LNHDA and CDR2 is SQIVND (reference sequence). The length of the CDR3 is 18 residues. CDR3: CASSIEGTGTGVVQPQHF. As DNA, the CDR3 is TGTGCCAGTAGTATAGAGGGGACCGGGACAGGGGTGGTTCAGCCCCAGCATTTT.

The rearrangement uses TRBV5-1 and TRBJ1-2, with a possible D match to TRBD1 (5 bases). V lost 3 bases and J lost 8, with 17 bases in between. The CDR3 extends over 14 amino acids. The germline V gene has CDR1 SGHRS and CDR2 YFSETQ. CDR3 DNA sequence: TGCGCCAGCAGCTACGACAGCCCCGGATACGGCTACACCTTC. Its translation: CASSYDSPGYGYTF.